This T cell receptor beta chain was recorded in a study of PD-L1 blockade in urothelial cancer. About the research overall: Chemotherapy regimens numbering 0 to 3 had been given to patients. Blood was analyzed 3 weeks (second dose) and 6 weeks after treatment start. Study results and limitations: Pretreatment blood TCR clonality under the median forecast improved survival.

Documented time point: pretreatment peripheral blood. Germline V gene lookup returns CDR1 SSHAT and CDR2 FNYEAQ (reference sequence). The CDR3 length is 13 residues. Spiked synthetic TCR analogs estimated absolute template abundance per PCR. Profiling relied on immunoSEQ multiplex PCR, and the TCRdb table lists in-frame clones only, not all of them. The sample includes 30,000 to 40,000 clones, about four fifths of them seen just once. A word on this clone: Its antigen is as yet unknown. The junction shows a germline mismatch at one end, possibly a read error.

The receptor's source is a man aged 55 to 70 with urothelial cancer. The source was PBMCs, collected around atezolizumab (anti-PD-L1) treatment. V gene TRBV7-7 combines with J gene TRBJ2-7, with D possibly TRBD1 on 6 matching bases. The CDR3 is CASSQDRGHEQYF. The CDR3, as DNA: TGTGCTAGCAGCCAGGACAGAGGCCACGAGCAGTACTTC.